The subject of this entry is one TCR beta chain. The antigen it binds to is not known. The input lacks base qualities; no much larger clone sits a single base away. The sample originates from a study of STAT3 mutations in large granular lymphocyte leukemia (dated by TCRdb to about 2019). The study in broad terms: Roughly half of the T-LGLL patients who were sequenced longitudinally carried canonical activating STAT3 mutations. More than half of T-LGLL patients received one or more immunosuppressive therapy regimens, with hematologic response in roughly 40% of those treated. Serial deep sequencing of TCRbeta CDR3 and STAT3 was performed in patients with T-cell large granular lymphocyte leukemia to reconstruct clonal hierarchy and dynamics. More than 15 representative T-LGLL cases were selected from an initial cohort of a few hundred LGL patients for longitudinal TCRbeta and STAT3 sequencing. As controls, the study also included longitudinal sequencing of a couple of patients with natural killer LGL leukemia. For each patient, sequencing was performed at an average of 4 time points, with a range of 2 to 8 samplings. What the research found in general, with its limitations: TCR clonotype switching after therapy was observed in 6 of 18 patients, and all newly emerging clones were found to be STAT3 wild type. At least one immunodominant TCRbeta clonotype was identified in every T-LGLL patient, and multiple immunodominant subclonotypes were identified in about half of the T-LGLL patients. Because no samples were available when a clone first appeared, clonal expansion was inferred from samplings taken at other points. In several patients, dominant TCR clone burden exceeded STAT3 mutant burden, suggesting STAT3 mutation arose secondarily within a pre-expanded clone. The linking of therapy response to changes in TCR clonal burden was complicated by variable intervals between samplings and differing treatment regimens. Since codominant clonotypes persisted in some patients, a small but highly pathogenic clone may have gone undetected.

An Illumina MiSeq was used to sequence the TCRbeta libraries, yielding an average of approximately 39,000 productive templates per sample. Multiplex PCR amplification was used to generate TCRbeta CDR3 libraries with the immunoSEQ assay. Per the source publication's procedure: Following a previously defined approach, repertoire diversity was calculated, and values close to 0 point to extremely monoclonal samples. TCRdb's version of the immuneACCESS table is confined to in-frame rearrangements and falls short of the full clone set. An unresolved V gene accounts for under half of the shortfall where checked; the remainder is of unknown origin. The DNA was the basis for D and trimming; V, J and clone size are from that table. Counted in this sample were some 37,000 clones; approximately 90% of them appeared once. In total, the top ten clones hold less than 0.55% of the sample. V ends up 8 bases short and J 2 bases short, with an unmatched junction base count of 8. According to the germline V gene, CDR1 reads ENHRY and CDR2 reads SYGVKD. Spanning cysteine to phenylalanine, the CDR3 consists of 16 amino acids. Only the CDR3 DNA is retained, 48 bases long and in frame from the first base.

The same DNA, extracted from blood mononuclear cells, served for both the TCR sequencing and the STAT3 sequencing. The clonotype originates from a human donor with T large granular lymphocyte leukemia. Some clones in this sample may be carry-over from other donors' samples. The sequencing sample was made of PBMCs. This receptor chain uses TRBV10-3 and TRBJ2-6; 8 central nucleotides agree with TRBD1. The nucleotide sequence reads TGTGCCATCGGTAGACAGGGGCAAACTGGGGCCAACGTCCTGACTTTC. This yields the protein CAIGRQGQTGANVLTF.